This T cell receptor beta chain came from a study of CD8 T cells in Susac syndrome. Findings of the study overall: The authors acknowledged that their TCR sequencing and HLA analysis involved a relatively small number of individuals.

V dropped 7 bases and J dropped 3 bases, with 18 bases sitting between them. The germline V gene encodes CDR1 MNHEY and CDR2 SVGEGT. The CDR3 sequence is 16 residues long. Sequencing targeted TCR beta in blood CD8+ and CD4+ T cells. Those who served as multiple sclerosis controls were treatment-naive patients with stable or active relapsing-remitting disease. About 0.45 to 1 ug RNA was reverse transcribed with random hexamers. An immunoSEQ multiplex PCR amplified TCR beta CDR3 over 54 Vbeta and 13 Jbeta. TCRdb redid the calling of the immunoSEQ multiplex PCR reads with MiXCR, one entry per CDR3 protein. The data show about 210,000 distinct CDR3 sequences, approximately 95% seen once. This clonotype was seen once. The antigen is undetermined.

The sequencing sample was made of CD4+ T cells from PBMCs. The receptor was derived from a human donor with multiple sclerosis. The genes are TRBV6-2 or TRBV6-3 and TRBJ2-2; D is unresolved. CDR3 residues: CASNIQGWPDTGELFF. The CDR3 DNA reads TGTGCCAGCAACATACAAGGTTGGCCCGACACCGGGGAGCTGTTTTTT.